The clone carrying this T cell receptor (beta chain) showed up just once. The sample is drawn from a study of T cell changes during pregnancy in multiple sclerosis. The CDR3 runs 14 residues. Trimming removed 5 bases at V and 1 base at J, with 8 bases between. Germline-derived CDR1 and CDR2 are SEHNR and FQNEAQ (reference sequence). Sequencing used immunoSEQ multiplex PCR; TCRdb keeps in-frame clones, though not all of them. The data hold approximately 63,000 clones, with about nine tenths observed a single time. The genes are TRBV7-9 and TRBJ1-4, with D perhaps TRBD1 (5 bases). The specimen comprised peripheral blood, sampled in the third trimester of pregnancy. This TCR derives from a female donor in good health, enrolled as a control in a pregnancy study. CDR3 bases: TGTGCCAGCAGCCCCGGGGGAACTAATGAAAAACTGTTTTTT. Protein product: CASSPGGTNEKLFF.